These 26 T cell receptor beta chains share one sample of origin, sequenced in a study of PD-1 blockade in classical Hodgkin lymphoma. The data were produced by immunoSEQ multiplex PCR, yet TCRdb's version contains in-frame clones alone and is incomplete. The table has around 11,000 clones, roughly 74% seen once. Time point: cycle 4 day 1 (C4D1), after five to seven weeks of nivolumab. Following autologous stem cell transplantation, relapse occurred in every patient, and exposure to brentuximab vedotin varied. CD4+ T cells were purified from thawed PBMCs by magnetic negative selection. The material was CD4+ T cells from blood, obtained before the fourth cycle of nivolumab. These TCRs come from a human donor with classical Hodgkin lymphoma.

The chain is built from TRBV4-1 and TRBJ2-2, with TRBD2 matching 12 bases. This CDR3 is 19 amino acids long. Looked up from germline, CDR1 is MGHRA and CDR2 is YSYEKL. V lost 6 bases, J lost 4 bases, and 15 bases stayed unmatched. CDR3 sequence reads: CASSRRLLAGGQRTGELFF. DNA for the CDR3: TGCGCCAGCAGTCGAAGATTGCTAGCGGGAGGGCAGCGCACCGGGGAGCTGTTTTTT.

This sequence joins TRBV19 and TRBJ1-1; 7 bases line up with TRBD1. This CDR3 region has 16 residues. Trimming at V came to 3 bases and at J to 0 bases, leaving 7 bases not matched to a gene. In germline, CDR1 is LNHDA, CDR2 SQIVND (reference sequence). The CDR3 DNA is TGTGCCAGTAGTATTCGGGGGGACAGCTTGAACACTGAAGCTTTCTTT. Translated, it gives CASSIRGDSLNTEAFF. Variable domain in full (rest from reference TRBV19 and TRBJ1-1): DGGITQSPKYLFRKEGQNVTLSCEQNLNHDAMYWYRQDPGQGLRLIYYSQIVNDFQKGDIAEGYSVSREKKESFPLTVTSAQKNPTAFYLCASSIRGDSLNTEAFFGQGTRLTVV.

This chain uses TRBV6-5 with TRBJ2-6; maybe TRBD1 (7 bases). The CDR3 is made up of 15 amino acids. From germline, CDR1 is MNHEY and CDR2 SVGAGI. V lost 4 bases to trimming and J lost 2 bases, with 9 bases between them. The CDR3 sequence: CASSFRGAGANVLTF. In nucleotides, the CDR3 is TGTGCCAGCAGTTTCAGGGGGGCTGGGGCCAACGTCCTGACTTTC.

This chain joins TRBV7-9 and TRBJ1-1, with D unclear. There are 13 residues in the CDR3. Germline lookup yields CDR1 SEHNR and CDR2 FQNEAQ (reference sequence). The V and J ends lost 8 bases and 4 bases respectively, with 14 bases between them. The CDR3 loop is CASGVAPGTEAFF. The CDR3 DNA follows: TGTGCCAGCGGTGTGGCCCCCGGCACTGAAGCTTTCTTT.

This chain connects TRBV27 to TRBJ2-7, with 8 bases fitting TRBD1. After removal of 3 bases from V and 5 bases from J, the junction contained 15 bases not matched to a gene. The CDR3 has 17 amino acids. Germline CDR1 reads MNHEY; CDR2 reads SMNVEV (reference sequence). CDR3 nucleotides: TGTGCCAGCAGTTTCTCTCGGCAGGCAGGGGGCTTCCACGAGCAGTACTTC. Its protein is CASSFSRQAGGFHEQYF.

This sequence joins TRBV7-9 and TRBJ2-5, with TRBD2 identical over 7 bases. The J call may be wrong; the DNA end is better matched by TRBJ2-7. This CDR3 comprises 15 residues. Germline V gene lookup returns CDR1 SEHNR and CDR2 FQNEAQ (reference sequence). CDR3 in amino acids: CASTRSGGSSYEQYF. The CDR3 bases are TGTGCCAGCACTCGCAGCGGCGGGAGCTCCTACGAGCAGTACTTC.

This clone was picked up one time. Other DNA sequences in this sample translate to the same CDR3. The rearrangement uses TRBV6-5 and TRBJ1-1, with D possibly being TRBD1 (6 bases). V shed 4 bases and J shed 1 base, with 10 bases lying between them. The germline V gene encodes CDR1 MNHEY and CDR2 SVGAGI. CDR3 length: 14 residues. CDR3 nucleotides: TGTGCCAGCAGTTGGGTCAGGGGGAACACTGAAGCTTTCTTT. Protein: CASSWVRGNTEAFF.

V gene TRBV5-1 combines with J gene TRBJ2-7; D remains ambiguous. Germline lookup yields CDR1 SGHRS and CDR2 YFSETQ. The CDR3 has 12 amino acids. Trimming removed 3 bases from V and 2 bases from J, with 6 bases in between. CDR3 residues: CASSYTAYEQYF. For the CDR3, the DNA is TGCGCCAGCAGCTACACCGCCTACGAGCAGTACTTC. Supplemented by reference TRBV5-1 and TRBJ2-7, the full variable domain reads KAGVTQTPRYLIKTRGQQVTLSCSPISGHRSVSWYQQTPGQGLQFLFEYFSETQRNKGNFPGRFSGRQFSNSRSEMNVSTLELGDSALYLCASSYTAYEQYFGPGTRLTVT.

The CDR3 protein is CASSELTNVASPYEQYF. CDR3 nucleotides: TGTGCCAGCAGTGAATTGACTAACGTGGCTAGTCCTTACGAGCAGTACTTC. The V gene is TRBV6-1, the J gene TRBJ2-7, with D perhaps TRBD2 (5 bases). Germline V gene data show CDR1 as MNHNS and CDR2 as SASEGT. The CDR3 spans 17 residues. V lost 2 bases to trimming and J lost 4 bases, with 21 bases between them.

The chain has TRBV27 and TRBJ1-2; TRBD1 agrees at 10 bases. The CDR3 has 16 residues. Trimming removed 2 bases from V and 7 bases from J; junction bases left unmatched: 10. The germline V gene has CDR1 MNHEY and CDR2 SMNVEV (reference sequence). For the CDR3, the DNA is TGTGCCAGCAGTTTAATCCTCGGACAGGGGGTATTTGGCTACACCTTC. It is translated as CASSLILGQGVFGYTF.

This rearrangement joins TRBV2 to TRBJ2-3; TRBD1 matches at 7 bases. This CDR3 is 14 amino acids long. Germline CDR1 SNHLY, CDR2 FYNNEI. V lost 6 bases, J lost 3 bases, and 6 bases stayed unmatched. The CDR3 sequence is CASSVGGGTDTQYF. The CDR3 bases are TGTGCCAGCAGCGTAGGGGGCGGGACAGATACGCAGTATTTT.

In its sample, this clone was seen a few times. The rearrangement links TRBV7-8 to TRBJ2-3; D unresolved. This CDR3 is 13 amino acids long. Germline-derived CDR1 and CDR2 are SGHVS and FQNEAQ. V lost 7 bases and J 5 bases, leaving 13 bases between the germline ends. The chain's CDR3 is CASNPSLGDTQYF. The CDR3 bases are TGTGCCAGCAACCCGAGTCTCGGAGATACGCAGTATTTT.

This clone has just one count. The rearrangement links TRBV5-6 to TRBJ1-1; maybe TRBD1 (5 bases). V shed 0 bases and J shed 4 bases, with 10 bases lying between them. There are 14 residues in the CDR3. Germline values: CDR1 SGHDT, CDR2 YYEEEE. The CDR3 coding sequence is TGTGCCAGCAGCTTGGAATTGGGGACCACTGAAGCTTTCTTT. This sequence encodes CASSLELGTTEAFF.

V is TRBV29-1 and J is TRBJ2-5; D is possibly TRBD2 (6 bases). The CDR3 is 12 residues long. The germline V gene encodes CDR1 SQVTM and CDR2 ANQGSEA. V lost 7 bases, J lost 4 bases, and 13 bases lay in between. Written as DNA, the CDR3 is TGCAGCGCCGGGGACGGGAGAGAGACCCAGTACTTC. The encoded protein is CSAGDGRETQYF.

This chain links TRBV19 with TRBJ2-1; 14 positions agree with TRBD2. V trimming: 5 bases; J trimming: 1 base; junction bases outside the gene matches: 4. Germline loops: CDR1 LNHDA, CDR2 SQIVND (reference sequence). The CDR3 spans 17 residues. DNA of the CDR3: TGTGCCAGTAGTGGCGGGACTAGCGGGAGTTCCTACAATGAGCAGTTCTTC. It encodes CASSGGTSGSSYNEQFF.

The chain couples TRBV28 to TRBJ1-6, with no clear D. V shed 3 bases and J shed 8 bases, with 5 bases lying between them. The CDR3 has 12 residues. CDR1 is MDHEN, CDR2 SYDVKM, per germline. CDR3 coding DNA: TGTGCCAGCAGTTTTTGGGATTCACCCCTCCACTTT. This sequence encodes CASSFWDSPLHF.

The chain employs TRBV21-1 and TRBJ1-2; the tabulated D call, TRBD1, remains unverified against the DNA. TRBV21-1 is recorded as a pseudogene. The CDR3 totals 14 residues. This chain's CDR3 is CASSKVRGRSGYTF. DNA for the CDR3: TGTGCCAGCAGCAAAGTCAGGGGGCGCTCTGGCTACACCTTC.

The chain carries TRBV5-1 and TRBJ1-1; D is possibly TRBD1 (6 bases). V was cut by 2 bases and J by 7 bases, with 12 bases left in between. Germline V lookup: CDR1 SGHRS, CDR2 YFSETQ. CDR3 length equals 13 residues. The CDR3 bases are TGCGCCAGCAGCTTAGGACAGTTTAATGAAGCTTTCTTT. Encoded protein: CASSLGQFNEAFF.

The chain links TRBV9 to TRBJ1-1, with D possibly being TRBD1 (6 bases). CDR3 length equals 14 residues. Germline V gene lookup returns CDR1 SGDLS and CDR2 YYNGEE. V lost 2 bases and J lost 9, with 17 bases in between. CDR3 in amino acids: CASSVGRGGEQAFF. The CDR3 bases are TGTGCCAGCAGCGTGGGTAGAGGGGGTGAACAAGCTTTCTTT. Supplemented by reference TRBV9 and TRBJ1-1, the full variable domain reads DSGVTQTPKHLITATGQRVTLRCSPRSGDLSVYWYQQSLDQGLQFLIQYYNGEERAKGNILERFSAQQFPDLHSELNLSSLELGDSALYFCASSVGRGGEQAFFGQGTRLTVV.

This chain connects TRBV5-5 to TRBJ2-3; 13 positions agree with TRBD2. V lost 4 bases, J lost 1 base, and 9 bases stayed unmatched. The CDR3 runs 18 residues. Germline-derived CDR1 and CDR2 are SGHKS and YYEKEE (reference sequence). The CDR3 coding sequence is TGTGCCAGCAGCCTGACTGGACTAGCGGGAGTAGGCACAGATACGCAGTATTTT. Protein product: CASSLTGLAGVGTDTQYF.

This clone was observed a few times. The chain joins TRBV7-9 to TRBJ1-2, with D perhaps matching TRBD1 (5 bases). Looked up from germline, CDR1 is SEHNR and CDR2 is FQNEAQ (reference sequence). V was shortened by 5 bases and J by 4 bases, with 17 bases between the two germline ends. The CDR3 has 15 amino acids. The CDR3 loop reads CASSESGRAAYGYTF. CDR3 DNA sequence: TGTGCCAGCAGCGAGTCGGGACGGGCGGCCTATGGCTACACCTTC. The full variable domain, its missing parts supplied by reference TRBV7-9 and TRBJ1-2, is DTGVSQNPRHKITKRGQNVTFRCDPISEHNRLYWYRQTLGQGPEFLTYFQNEAQLEKSRLLSDRFSAERPKGSFSTLEIQRTEQGDSAMYLCASSESGRAAYGYTFGSGTRLTVV.

This clone was recorded only once. The chain has TRBV28 and TRBJ2-2; no clear D. Trimming stripped 4 bases from V and 0 bases from J, with 0 bases between. In germline, CDR1 is MDHEN, CDR2 SYDVKM. CDR3 length: 12 residues. The CDR3 nucleotides are TGTGCCAGCAGTTCGAACACCGGGGAGCTGTTTTTT. Amino acids: CASSSNTGELFF.

The sample holds a few counts of this clone. This chain links TRBV6-5 with TRBJ2-1; either TRBD1 or TRBD2 may fit D (6 bases each). CDR1 and CDR2 (germline): MNHEY, SVGAGI. Trimming removed 0 bases at V and 5 bases at J, with 11 bases between. The CDR3 has 15 residues. CDR3 in DNA: TGTGCCAGCAGTTACTCACGAGGGGGGAACAATGAGCAGTTCTTC. Its translation is CASSYSRGGNNEQFF.

This clone was counted only a few times. This chain connects TRBV28 to TRBJ2-7, with D uncertain. Germline V gene data show CDR1 as MDHEN and CDR2 as SYDVKM. The V end was cut by 6 bases, the J end by 5 bases, with 14 bases between. The CDR3 is 13 residues long. The CDR3 here is CASRPGAADEQYF. The CDR3, as DNA: TGTGCCAGCAGGCCAGGAGCTGCCGACGAGCAGTACTTC.

V is TRBV10-3 and J is TRBJ2-5; 8 bases match TRBD1. The CDR3 runs to 16 residues. From germline, CDR1 is ENHRY and CDR2 SYGVKD. Trimming removed 2 bases from V and 5 bases from J; junction bases left unmatched: 10. The CDR3 sequence: CAISEAKAGGGETQYF. CDR3 in DNA: TGTGCCATCAGTGAGGCCAAGGCAGGGGGCGGTGAGACCCAGTACTTC.

V gene TRBV14 combines with J gene TRBJ1-1; no clear D gene. Germline-derived CDR1 and CDR2 are SGHDN and FVKESK. V lost 3 bases, J lost 0 bases, and 17 bases lay in between. The CDR3 has 17 residues. The CDR3 sequence is CASSHHPDTRVNTEAFF. The CDR3, as DNA: TGTGCCAGCAGCCATCACCCCGACACCCGAGTGAACACTGAAGCTTTCTTT.